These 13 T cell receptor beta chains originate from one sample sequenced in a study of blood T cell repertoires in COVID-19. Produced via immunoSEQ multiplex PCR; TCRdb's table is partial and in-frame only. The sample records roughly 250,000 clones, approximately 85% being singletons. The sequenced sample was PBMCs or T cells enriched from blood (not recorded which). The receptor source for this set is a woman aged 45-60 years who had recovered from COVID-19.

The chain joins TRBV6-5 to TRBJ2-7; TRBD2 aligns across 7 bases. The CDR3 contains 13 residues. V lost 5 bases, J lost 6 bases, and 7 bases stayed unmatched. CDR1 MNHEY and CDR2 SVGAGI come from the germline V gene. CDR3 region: CASSRRLAPEQYF. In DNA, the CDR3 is TGTGCCAGCAGTAGAAGACTAGCACCCGAGCAGTACTTC.

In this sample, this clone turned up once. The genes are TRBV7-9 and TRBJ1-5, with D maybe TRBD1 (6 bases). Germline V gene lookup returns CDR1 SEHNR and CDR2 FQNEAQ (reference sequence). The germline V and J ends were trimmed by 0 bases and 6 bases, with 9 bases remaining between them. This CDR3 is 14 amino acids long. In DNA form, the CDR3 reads TGTGCCAGCAGCTTAGCGGGGGGGGCTCAGCCCCAGCATTTT. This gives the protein CASSLAGGAQPQHF.

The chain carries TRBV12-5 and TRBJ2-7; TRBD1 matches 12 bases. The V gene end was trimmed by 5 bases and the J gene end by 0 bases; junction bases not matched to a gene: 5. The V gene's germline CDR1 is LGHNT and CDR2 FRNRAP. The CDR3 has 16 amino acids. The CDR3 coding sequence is TGTGCTAGTGGTCAAGGGACAGGGGGCTTCTCCTACGAGCAGTACTTC. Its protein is CASGQGTGGFSYEQYF.

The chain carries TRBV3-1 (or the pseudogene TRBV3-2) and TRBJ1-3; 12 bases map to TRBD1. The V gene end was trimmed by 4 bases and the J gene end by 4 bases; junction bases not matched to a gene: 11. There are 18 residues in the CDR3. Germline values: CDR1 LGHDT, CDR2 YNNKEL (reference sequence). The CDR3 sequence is CASSLTPGQGAGGNTIYF. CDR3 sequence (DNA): TGTGCCAGCAGCCTAACTCCGGGACAGGGGGCAGGAGGAAACACCATATATTTT.

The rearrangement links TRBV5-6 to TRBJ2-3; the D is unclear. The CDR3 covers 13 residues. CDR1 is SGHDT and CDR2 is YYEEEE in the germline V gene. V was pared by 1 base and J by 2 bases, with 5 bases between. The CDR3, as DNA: TGTGCCAGCAGCTTGTGGCTCACAGATACGCAGTATTTT. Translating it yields CASSLWLTDTQYF. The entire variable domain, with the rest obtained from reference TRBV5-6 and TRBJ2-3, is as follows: DAGVTQSPTHLIKTRGQQVTLRCSPKSGHDTVSWYQQALGQGPQFIFQYYEEEERQRGNFPDRFSGHQFPNYSSELNVNALLLGDSALYLCASSLWLTDTQYFGPGTRLTVL.

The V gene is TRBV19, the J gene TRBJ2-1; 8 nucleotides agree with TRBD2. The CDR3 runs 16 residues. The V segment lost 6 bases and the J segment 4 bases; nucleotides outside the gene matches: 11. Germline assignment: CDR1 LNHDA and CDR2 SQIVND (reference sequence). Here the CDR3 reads CASSVPGSGSYNEQFF. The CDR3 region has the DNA TGTGCCAGTAGCGTTCCGGGGAGCGGGAGTTACAATGAGCAGTTCTTC. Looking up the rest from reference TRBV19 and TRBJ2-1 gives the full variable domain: DGGITQSPKYLFRKEGQNVTLSCEQNLNHDAMYWYRQDPGQGLRLIYYSQIVNDFQKGDIAEGYSVSREKKESFPLTVTSAQKNPTAFYLCASSVPGSGSYNEQFFGPGTRLTVL.

This CDR3 is CASSPGQRPGNEQFF. As DNA, the CDR3 is TGTGCCAGCAGTCCCGGACAGCGACCTGGAAATGAGCAGTTCTTC. This rearrangement joins TRBV28 to TRBJ2-1, with D maybe TRBD1 (6 bases). V shed 5 bases and J shed 7 bases, with 18 bases lying between them. The length of the CDR3 is 15 residues. The germline V gene has CDR1 MDHEN and CDR2 SYDVKM.

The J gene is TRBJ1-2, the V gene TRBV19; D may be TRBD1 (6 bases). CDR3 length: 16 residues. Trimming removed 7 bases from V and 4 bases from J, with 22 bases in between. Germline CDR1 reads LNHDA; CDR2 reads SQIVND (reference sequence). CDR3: CASNSLWRGAVYGYTF. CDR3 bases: TGTGCCAGTAACTCGTTATGGCGGGGGGCAGTCTATGGCTACACCTTC.

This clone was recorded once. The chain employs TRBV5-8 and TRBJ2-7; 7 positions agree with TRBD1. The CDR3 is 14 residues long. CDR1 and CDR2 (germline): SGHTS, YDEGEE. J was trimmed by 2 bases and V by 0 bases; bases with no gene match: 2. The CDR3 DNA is TGTGCCAGCAGCTTGGTTGACAGGGCCTACGAGCAGTACTTC. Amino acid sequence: CASSLVDRAYEQYF.

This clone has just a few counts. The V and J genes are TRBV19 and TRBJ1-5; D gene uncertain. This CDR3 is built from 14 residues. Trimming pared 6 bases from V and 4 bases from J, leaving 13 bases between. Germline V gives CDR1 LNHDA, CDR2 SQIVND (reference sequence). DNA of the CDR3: TGTGCCAGTAGCTCCGCAGAAAGAAATCAGCCCCAGCATTTT. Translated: CASSSAERNQPQHF. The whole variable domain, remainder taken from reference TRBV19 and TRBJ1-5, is DGGITQSPKYLFRKEGQNVTLSCEQNLNHDAMYWYRQDPGQGLRLIYYSQIVNDFQKGDIAEGYSVSREKKESFPLTVTSAQKNPTAFYLCASSSAERNQPQHFGDGTRLSIL.

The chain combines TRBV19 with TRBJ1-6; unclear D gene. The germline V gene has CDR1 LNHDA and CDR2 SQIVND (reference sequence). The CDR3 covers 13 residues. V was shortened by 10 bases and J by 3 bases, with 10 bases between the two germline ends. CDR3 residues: CATAAGYNSPLHF. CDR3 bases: TGTGCCACAGCAGCAGGCTATAATTCACCCCTCCACTTT.

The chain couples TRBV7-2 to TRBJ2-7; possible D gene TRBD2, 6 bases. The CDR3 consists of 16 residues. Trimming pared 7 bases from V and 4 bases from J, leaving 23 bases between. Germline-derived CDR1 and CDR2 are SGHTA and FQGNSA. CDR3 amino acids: CASNSPGTGVLYEQYF. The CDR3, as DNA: TGTGCCAGCAATTCCCCGGGTACGGGAGTCCTTTACGAGCAGTACTTC.

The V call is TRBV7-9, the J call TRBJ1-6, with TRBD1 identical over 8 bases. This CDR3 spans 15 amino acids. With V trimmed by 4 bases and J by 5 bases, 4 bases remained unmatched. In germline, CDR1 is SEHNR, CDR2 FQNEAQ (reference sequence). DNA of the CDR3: TGTGCCAGCAGCTCGCCGACAGGGGATAATTCACCCCTCCACTTT. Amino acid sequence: CASSSPTGDNSPLHF. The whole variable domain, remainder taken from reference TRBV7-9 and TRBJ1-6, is DTGVSQNPRHKITKRGQNVTFRCDPISEHNRLYWYRQTLGQGPEFLTYFQNEAQLEKSRLLSDRFSAERPKGSFSTLEIQRTEQGDSAMYLCASSSPTGDNSPLHFGNGTRLTVT.